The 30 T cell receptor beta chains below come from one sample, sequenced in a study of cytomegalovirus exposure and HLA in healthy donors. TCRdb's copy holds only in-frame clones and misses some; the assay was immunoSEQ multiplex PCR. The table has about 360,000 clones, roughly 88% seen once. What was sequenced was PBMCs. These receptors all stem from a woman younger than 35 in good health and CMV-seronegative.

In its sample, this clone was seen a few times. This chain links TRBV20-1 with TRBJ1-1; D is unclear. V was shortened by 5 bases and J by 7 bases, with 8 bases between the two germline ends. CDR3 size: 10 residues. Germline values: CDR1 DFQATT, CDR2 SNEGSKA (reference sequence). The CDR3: CSALDFEAFF. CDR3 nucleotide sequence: TGCAGTGCTCTAGACTTTGAAGCTTTCTTT.

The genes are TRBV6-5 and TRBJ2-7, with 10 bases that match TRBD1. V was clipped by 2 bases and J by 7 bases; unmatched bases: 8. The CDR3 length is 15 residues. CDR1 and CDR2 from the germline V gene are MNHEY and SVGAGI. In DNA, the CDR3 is TGTGCCAGCAGTTACCTCCGACAGGGGGCAAGTGAGCAGTACTTC. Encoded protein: CASSYLRQGASEQYF.

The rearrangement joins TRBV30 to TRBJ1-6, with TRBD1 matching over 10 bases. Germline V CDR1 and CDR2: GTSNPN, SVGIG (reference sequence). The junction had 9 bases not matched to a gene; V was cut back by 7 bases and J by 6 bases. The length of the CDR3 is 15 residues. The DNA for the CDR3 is TGTGCCTTGACGACCGGGACAGGGGCTAATTCACCCCTCCACTTT. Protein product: CALTTGTGANSPLHF.

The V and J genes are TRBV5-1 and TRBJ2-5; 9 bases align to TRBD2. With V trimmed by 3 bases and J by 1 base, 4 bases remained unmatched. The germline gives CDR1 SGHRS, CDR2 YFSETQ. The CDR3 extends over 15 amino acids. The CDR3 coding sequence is TGCGCCAGCAGCTATGAGCGGGGGGTCCAAGAGACCCAGTACTTC. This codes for CASSYERGVQETQYF.

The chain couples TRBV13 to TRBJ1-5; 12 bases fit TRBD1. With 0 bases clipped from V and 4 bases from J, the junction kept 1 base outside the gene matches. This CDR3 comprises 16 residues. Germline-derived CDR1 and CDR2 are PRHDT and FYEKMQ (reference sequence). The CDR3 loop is CASSLGGQGANQPQHF. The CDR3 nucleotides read TGTGCCAGCAGCTTAGGGGGACAGGGGGCGAATCAGCCCCAGCATTTT.

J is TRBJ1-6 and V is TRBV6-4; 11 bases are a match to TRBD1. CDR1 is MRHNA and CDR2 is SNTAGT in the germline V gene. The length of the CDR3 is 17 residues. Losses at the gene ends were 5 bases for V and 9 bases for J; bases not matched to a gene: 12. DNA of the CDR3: TGTGCCAGCAGTTATGAGGGGGACAGGGGGACTTCTTCACCCCTCCACTTT. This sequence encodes CASSYEGDRGTSSPLHF.

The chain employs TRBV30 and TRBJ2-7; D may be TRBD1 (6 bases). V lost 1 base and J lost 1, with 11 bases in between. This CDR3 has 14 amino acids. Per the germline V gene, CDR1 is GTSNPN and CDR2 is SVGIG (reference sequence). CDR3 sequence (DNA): TGTGCCTGGAGTGAGAAGGGGGTTTCCTACGAGCAGTACTTC. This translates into CAWSEKGVSYEQYF.

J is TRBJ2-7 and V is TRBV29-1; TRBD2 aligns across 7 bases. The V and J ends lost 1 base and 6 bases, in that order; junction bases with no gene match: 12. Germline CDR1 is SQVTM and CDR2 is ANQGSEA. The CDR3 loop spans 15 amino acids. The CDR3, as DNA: TGCAGCGTTGAAGGCGCGACTAGCCTCGCCCGCGAGCAGTACTTC. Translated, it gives CSVEGATSLAREQYF.

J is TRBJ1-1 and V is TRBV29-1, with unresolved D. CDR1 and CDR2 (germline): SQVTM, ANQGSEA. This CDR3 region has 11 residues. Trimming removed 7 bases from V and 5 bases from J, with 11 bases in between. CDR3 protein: CSAYGGTEAFF. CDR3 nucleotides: TGCAGCGCCTATGGAGGGACTGAAGCTTTCTTT. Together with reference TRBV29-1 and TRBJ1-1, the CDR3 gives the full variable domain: SAVISQKPSRDICQRGTSLTIQCQVDSQVTMMFWYRQQPGQSLTLIATANQGSEATYESGFVIDKFPISRPNLTFSTLTVSNMSPEDSSIYLCSAYGGTEAFFGQGTRLTVV.

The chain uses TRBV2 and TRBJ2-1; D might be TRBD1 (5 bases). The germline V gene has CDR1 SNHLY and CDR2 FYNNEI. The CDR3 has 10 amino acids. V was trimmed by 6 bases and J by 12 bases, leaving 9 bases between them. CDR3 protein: CASRDTLQFF. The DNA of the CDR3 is TGTGCCAGCAGGGACACGCTGCAGTTCTTC.

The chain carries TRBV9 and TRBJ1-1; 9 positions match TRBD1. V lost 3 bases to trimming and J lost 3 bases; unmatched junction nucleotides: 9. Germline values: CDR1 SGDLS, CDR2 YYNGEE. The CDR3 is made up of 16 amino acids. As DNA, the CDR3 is TGTGCCAGCAGCGCCCCACACGACAGGGGGGACACTGAAGCTTTCTTT. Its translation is CASSAPHDRGDTEAFF.

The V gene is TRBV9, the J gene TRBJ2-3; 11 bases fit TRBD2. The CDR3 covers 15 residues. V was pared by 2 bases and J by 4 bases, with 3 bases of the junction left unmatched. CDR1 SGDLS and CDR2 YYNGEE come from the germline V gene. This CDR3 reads CASSVSGRAADTQYF. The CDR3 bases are TGTGCCAGCAGCGTTAGCGGGAGGGCCGCAGATACGCAGTATTTT. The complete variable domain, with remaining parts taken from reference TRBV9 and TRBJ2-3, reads DSGVTQTPKHLITATGQRVTLRCSPRSGDLSVYWYQQSLDQGLQFLIQYYNGEERAKGNILERFSAQQFPDLHSELNLSSLELGDSALYFCASSVSGRAADTQYFGPGTRLTVL.

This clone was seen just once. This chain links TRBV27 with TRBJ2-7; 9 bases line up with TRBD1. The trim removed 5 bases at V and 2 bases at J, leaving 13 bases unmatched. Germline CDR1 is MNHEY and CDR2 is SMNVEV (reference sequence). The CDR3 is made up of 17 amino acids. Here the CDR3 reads CASSKIPGTGPPYEQYF. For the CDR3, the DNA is TGTGCCAGCAGTAAGATACCCGGGACAGGGCCTCCCTACGAGCAGTACTTC.

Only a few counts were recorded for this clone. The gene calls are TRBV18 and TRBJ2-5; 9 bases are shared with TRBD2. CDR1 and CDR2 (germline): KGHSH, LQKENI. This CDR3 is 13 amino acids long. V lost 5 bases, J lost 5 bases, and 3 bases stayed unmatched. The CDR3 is CASSGTSSETQYF. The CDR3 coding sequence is TGTGCCAGCTCAGGGACTAGCTCCGAGACCCAGTACTTC.

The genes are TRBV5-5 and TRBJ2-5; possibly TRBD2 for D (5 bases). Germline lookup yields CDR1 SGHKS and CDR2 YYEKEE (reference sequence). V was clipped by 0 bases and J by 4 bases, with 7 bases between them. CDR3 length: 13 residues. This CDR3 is CASSLARGETQYF. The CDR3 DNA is TGTGCCAGCAGCTTGGCACGGGGAGAGACCCAGTACTTC. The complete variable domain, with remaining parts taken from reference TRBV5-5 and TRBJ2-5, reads DAGVTQSPTHLIKTRGQQVTLRCSPISGHKSVSWYQQVLGQGPQFIFQYYEKEERGRGNFPDRFSARQFPNYSSELNVNALLLGDSALYLCASSLARGETQYFGPGTRLLVL.

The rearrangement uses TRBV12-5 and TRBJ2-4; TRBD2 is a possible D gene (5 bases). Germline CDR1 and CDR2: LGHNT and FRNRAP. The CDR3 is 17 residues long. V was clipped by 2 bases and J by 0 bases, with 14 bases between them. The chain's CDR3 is CASGLSHERIAKNIQYF. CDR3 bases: TGTGCTAGTGGTTTGTCACACGAGCGGATAGCCAAAAACATTCAGTACTTC. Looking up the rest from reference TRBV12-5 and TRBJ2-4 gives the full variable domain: DARVTQTPRHKVTEMGQEVTMRCQPILGHNTVFWYRQTMMQGLELLAYFRNRAPLDDSGMPKDRFSAEMPDATLATLKIQPSEPRDSAVYFCASGLSHERIAKNIQYFGAGTRLSVL.

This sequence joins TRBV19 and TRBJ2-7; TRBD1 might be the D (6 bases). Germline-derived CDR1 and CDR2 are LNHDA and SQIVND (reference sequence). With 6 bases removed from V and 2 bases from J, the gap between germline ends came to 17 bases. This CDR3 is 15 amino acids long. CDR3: CASRSGHGGAYEQYF. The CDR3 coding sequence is TGTGCCAGTAGATCGGGACACGGAGGTGCCTACGAGCAGTACTTC.

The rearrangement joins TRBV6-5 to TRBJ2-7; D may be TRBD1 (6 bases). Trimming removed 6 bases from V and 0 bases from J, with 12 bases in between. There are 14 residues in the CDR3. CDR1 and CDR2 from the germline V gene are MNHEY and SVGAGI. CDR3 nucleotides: TGTGCCAGCAGCCCAAGGGACATCTCCTACGAGCAGTACTTC. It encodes CASSPRDISYEQYF.

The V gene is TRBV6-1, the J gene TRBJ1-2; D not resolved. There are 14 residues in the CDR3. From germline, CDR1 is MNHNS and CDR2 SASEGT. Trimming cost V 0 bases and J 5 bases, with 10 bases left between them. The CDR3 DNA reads TGTGCCAGCAGTGAAGCGGTAGAGGGTTATGGCTACACCTTC. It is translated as CASSEAVEGYGYTF.

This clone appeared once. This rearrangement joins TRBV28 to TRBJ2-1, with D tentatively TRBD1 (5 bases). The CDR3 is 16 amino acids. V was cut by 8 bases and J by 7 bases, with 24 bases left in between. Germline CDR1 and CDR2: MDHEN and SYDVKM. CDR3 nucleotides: TGTGCCAGCGCGAGTGCCCGGACACTCATTAGAAATGAGCAGTTCTTC. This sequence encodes CASASARTLIRNEQFF.

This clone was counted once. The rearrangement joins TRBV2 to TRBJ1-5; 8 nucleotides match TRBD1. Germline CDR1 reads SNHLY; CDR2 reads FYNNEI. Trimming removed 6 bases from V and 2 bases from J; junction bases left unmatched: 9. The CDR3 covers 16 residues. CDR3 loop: CASSDRTGRGNQPQHF. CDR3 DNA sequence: TGTGCCAGCAGCGACCGGACAGGGAGGGGCAATCAGCCCCAGCATTTT.

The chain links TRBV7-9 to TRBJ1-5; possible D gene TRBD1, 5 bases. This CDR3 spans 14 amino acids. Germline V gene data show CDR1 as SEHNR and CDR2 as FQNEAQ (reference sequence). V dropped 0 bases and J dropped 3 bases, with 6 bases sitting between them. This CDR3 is CASSLAGANQPQHF. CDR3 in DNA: TGTGCCAGCAGCTTAGCAGGGGCCAATCAGCCCCAGCATTTT.

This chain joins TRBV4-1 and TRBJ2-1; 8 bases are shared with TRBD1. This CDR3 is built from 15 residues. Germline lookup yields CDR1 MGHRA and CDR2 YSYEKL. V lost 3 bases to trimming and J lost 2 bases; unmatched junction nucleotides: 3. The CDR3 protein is CASSQGQVPYNEQFF. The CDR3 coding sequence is TGCGCCAGCAGCCAGGGACAGGTACCCTACAATGAGCAGTTCTTC.

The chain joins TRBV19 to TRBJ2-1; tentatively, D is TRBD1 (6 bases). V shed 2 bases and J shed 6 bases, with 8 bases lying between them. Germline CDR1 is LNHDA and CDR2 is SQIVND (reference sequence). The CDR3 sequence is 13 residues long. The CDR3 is CASSIIQGNEQFF. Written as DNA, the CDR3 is TGTGCCAGTAGTATAATACAGGGCAATGAGCAGTTCTTC.

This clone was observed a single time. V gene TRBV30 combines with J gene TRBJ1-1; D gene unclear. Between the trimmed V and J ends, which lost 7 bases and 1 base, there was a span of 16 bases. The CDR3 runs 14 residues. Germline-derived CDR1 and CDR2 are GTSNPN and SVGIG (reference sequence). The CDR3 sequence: CAFHPGLGNTEAFF. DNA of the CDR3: TGTGCCTTCCACCCGGGGTTGGGGAACACTGAAGCTTTCTTT.

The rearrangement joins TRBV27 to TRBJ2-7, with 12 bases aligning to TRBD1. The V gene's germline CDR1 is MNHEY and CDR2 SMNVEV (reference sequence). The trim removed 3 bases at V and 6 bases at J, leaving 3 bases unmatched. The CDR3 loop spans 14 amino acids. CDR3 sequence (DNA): TGTGCCAGCAGTTTGCCGGGACAGGGGGCCGAGCAGTACTTC. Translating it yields CASSLPGQGAEQYF.

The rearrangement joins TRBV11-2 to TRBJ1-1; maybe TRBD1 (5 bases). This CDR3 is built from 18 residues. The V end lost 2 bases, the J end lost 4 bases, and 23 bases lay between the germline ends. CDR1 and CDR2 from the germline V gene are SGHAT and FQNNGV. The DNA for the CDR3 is TGTGCCAGCAGCTTAACTATGGGTCTTCTACCCCAGGGCACTGAAGCTTTCTTT. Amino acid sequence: CASSLTMGLLPQGTEAFF.

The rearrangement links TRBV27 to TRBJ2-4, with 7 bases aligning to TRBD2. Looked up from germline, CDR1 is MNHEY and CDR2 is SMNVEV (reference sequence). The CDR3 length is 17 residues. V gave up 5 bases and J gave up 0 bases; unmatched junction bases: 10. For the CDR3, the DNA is TGTGCCAGCAGTCCCCCATGGGGGGGGAGAGCCAAAAACATTCAGTACTTC. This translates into CASSPPWGGRAKNIQYF.

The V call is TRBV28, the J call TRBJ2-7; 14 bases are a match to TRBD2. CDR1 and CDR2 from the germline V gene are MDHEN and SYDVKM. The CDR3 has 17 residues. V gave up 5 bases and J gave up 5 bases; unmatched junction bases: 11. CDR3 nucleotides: TGTGCCAGCAGTCCGCCCGGACTAGCGGGAGGATTAGACGAGCAGTACTTC. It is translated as CASSPPGLAGGLDEQYF.

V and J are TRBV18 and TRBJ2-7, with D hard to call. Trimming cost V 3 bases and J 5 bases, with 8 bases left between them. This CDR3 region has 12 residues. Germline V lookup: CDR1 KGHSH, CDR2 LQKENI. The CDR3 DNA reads TGTGCCAGCTCACCTAGCACCGACGAGCAGTACTTC. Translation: CASSPSTDEQYF.